Described below is a single T cell receptor beta chain sequence and its context. Its cognate antigen is unknown. Relapse was seen in all patients after autologous stem cell transplantation, and brentuximab vedotin exposure was variable. Reported best responses ranged across complete response, partial response or progressive disease. TCRdb's copy holds only in-frame clones and misses some; the assay was immunoSEQ multiplex PCR. The sample lists roughly 50,000 clones, 81% occurring once. This record belongs to a study of PD-1 blockade in classical Hodgkin lymphoma. The length of the CDR3 is 11 residues. Looked up from germline, CDR1 is SQVTM and CDR2 is ANQGSEA. The V gene lost 4 bases and the J gene lost 7 bases, with 8 bases spanning the gap. Overall study findings and caveats: For complete responders, baseline diversity was comparable to that of newly diagnosed patients. Baseline TCR diversity was reportedly lower in newly diagnosed patients than in healthy donors. It was reported as lower still in relapsed/refractory patients. At C4D1, TCR diversity had climbed significantly for CD4+ cells, though not for CD8+ cells.

The J gene is TRBJ2-1, the V gene TRBV29-1, with D tentatively TRBD2 (5 bases). This TCR came from a human donor with classical Hodgkin lymphoma. The sequencing used peripheral blood mononuclear cells (PBMCs), collected at baseline. CDR3 sequence: CSVVSGNEQFF. In DNA, the CDR3 is TGCAGCGTTGTAAGCGGTAATGAGCAGTTCTTC.